The rows below give T cell receptor beta chains drawn from one sample of a study of blood T cell repertoires in COVID-19. Measured with immunoSEQ multiplex PCR; TCRdb has only the in-frame clones, and not every one. The data contain 30,000 to 50,000 clones, around 77% of them seen just once; the ten biggest clones take up 30% to 40%. The source material was peripheral blood. The receptors here all came from a man aged 80 or over with active or convalescent COVID-19. CDR3s include the opening cysteine and the closing phenylalanine or tryptophan. Fields, in order: D gene, J gene, V gene, clone size, CDR3 protein, CDR3 DNA. D genes are given only for firm matches. Where a row states a size, it is once, few, many or the class of an expanded clone; other rows omit it.

D: NA
J: TRBJ1-3
V: TRBV9
size: once
CDR3: CASSVAGSGNTIYF
DNA: TGTGCCAGCAGCGTAGCAGGGTCCGGAAACACCATATATTTT

D: TRBD2
J: TRBJ2-5
V: TRBV23-1
size: NA
CDR3: CASSQGAGGPWETQYF
DNA: TGCGCCAGCAGTCAGGGAGCGGGAGGGCCATGGGAGACCCAGTACTTC

D: TRBD2
J: TRBJ2-1
V: TRBV19
size: few
CDR3: CASSMYGLAGNNEQFF
DNA: TGTGCCAGTAGTATGTATGGACTAGCGGGTAACAATGAGCAGTTCTTC

D: TRBD2
J: TRBJ2-3
V: TRBV6-1
size: NA
CDR3: CASSEGAVAGGTDTQYF
DNA: TGTGCCAGCAGTGAGGGAGCGGTTGCGGGAGGCACAGATACGCAGTATTTT

D: NA
J: TRBJ2-2
V: TRBV9
size: NA
CDR3: CASSRRGGAGGELFF
DNA: TGTGCCAGCAGCCGAAGGGGGGGAGCAGGCGGGGAGCTGTTTTTT

D: TRBD1
J: TRBJ2-6
V: TRBV6-5
size: NA
CDR3: CASRPTGFGANVLTF
DNA: TGTGCCAGCAGACCGACAGGGTTTGGGGCCAACGTCCTGACTTTC

D: NA
J: TRBJ1-1
V: TRBV28
size: NA
CDR3: CATGGMNTEAFF
DNA: TGTGCCACCGGGGGGATGAACACTGAAGCTTTCTTT

D: NA
J: TRBJ1-2
V: TRBV20-1
size: NA
CDR3: CSASSEYGYTF
DNA: TGCAGTGCTAGTTCAGAATATGGCTACACCTTC

D: NA
J: TRBJ2-1
V: TRBV9
size: NA
CDR3: CASSVDSSYNEQFF
DNA: TGTGCCAGCAGCGTCGACAGCTCCTACAATGAGCAGTTCTTC

D: NA
J: TRBJ2-1
V: TRBV19
size: NA
CDR3: CASSTRVSNEQFF
DNA: TGTGCCAGTAGTACCAGGGTAAGCAATGAGCAGTTCTTC

D: TRBD1
J: TRBJ2-1
V: TRBV5-1
size: NA
CDR3: CASSLGGGRGSGDEQFF
DNA: TGCGCCAGCAGCTTGGGAGGGGGCAGGGGATCAGGCGATGAGCAGTTCTTC

D: TRBD1
J: TRBJ1-3
V: TRBV7-2
size: NA
CDR3: CASSQRDRSSGNTIYF
DNA: TGTGCCAGCAGCCAAAGGGACAGGAGCTCTGGAAACACCATATATTTT

D: NA
J: TRBJ2-7
V: TRBV10-2
size: NA
CDR3: CASSEKAYYEQYF
DNA: TGCGCCAGCAGTGAAAAAGCGTACTACGAGCAGTACTTC

D: NA
J: TRBJ2-6
V: TRBV4-2
size: few
CDR3: CASSTVDRYSGANVLTF
DNA: TGTGCCAGCAGTACGGTCGATCGTTACTCTGGGGCCAACGTCCTGACTTTC

D: NA
J: TRBJ2-1
V: TRBV30
size: NA
CDR3: CAWSGRNEQFF
DNA: TGTGCCTGGAGTGGTCGCAATGAGCAGTTCTTC

D: TRBD2
J: TRBJ2-3
V: TRBV5-4
size: NA
CDR3: CASSATGGKGGPRSDTQYF
DNA: TGTGCCAGCAGCGCCACCGGGGGGAAGGGAGGGCCTAGGTCAGATACGCAGTATTTT

D: TRBD2
J: TRBJ2-3
V: TRBV5-6
size: once
CDR3: CASSSISGASTDTQYF
DNA: TGTGCCAGCAGCTCCATTAGCGGGGCGAGCACAGATACGCAGTATTTT

D: NA
J: TRBJ2-2
V: TRBV7-2
size: NA
CDR3: CASSYSGSAGELFF
DNA: TGTGCCAGCAGCTATTCAGGGTCAGCCGGGGAGCTGTTTTTT

D: TRBD1
J: TRBJ2-7
V: TRBV9
size: NA
CDR3: CASSVAGTGGEEQYF
DNA: TGTGCCAGCAGCGTGGCCGGGACAGGGGGCGAGGAGCAGTACTTC

D: TRBD1
J: TRBJ2-5
V: TRBV6-1
size: NA
CDR3: CASRTGMETQYF
DNA: TGTGCCAGCAGGACAGGGATGGAGACCCAGTACTTC

D: TRBD1
J: TRBJ1-5
V: TRBV30
size: NA
CDR3: CAEDRECQPQHF
DNA: TGTGCCGAGGACAGGGAATGTCAGCCCCAGCATTTT

D: NA
J: TRBJ2-2
V: TRBV28
size: NA
CDR3: CASSLSYSAGELFF
DNA: TGTGCCAGCAGTCTCTCGTACTCCGCCGGGGAGCTGTTTTTT

D: TRBD2
J: TRBJ2-1
V: TRBV5-1
size: NA
CDR3: CASNLGGGAYNEQFF
DNA: TGCGCCAGCAATTTGGGCGGGGGGGCCTACAATGAGCAGTTCTTC

D: NA
J: TRBJ2-7
V: TRBV19
size: NA
CDR3: CASSIGAGYSYEQYF
DNA: TGTGCCAGTAGTATAGGGGCAGGCTACTCCTACGAGCAGTACTTC

D: TRBD1
J: TRBJ2-1
V: TRBV25-1
size: NA
CDR3: CASSADRRPYNEQFF
DNA: TGTGCCAGCAGTGCGGACAGGAGGCCGTACAATGAGCAGTTCTTC

D: TRBD2
J: TRBJ2-3
V: TRBV5-1
size: NA
CDR3: CASTFTSGTDTQYF
DNA: TGCGCCAGCACTTTTACTAGCGGCACAGATACGCAGTATTTT

D: TRBD2
J: TRBJ2-7
V: TRBV10-3
size: once
CDR3: CAISESLAGAPRRSYEQYF
DNA: TGTGCCATCAGTGAGTCCCTAGCGGGAGCTCCGCGGAGGTCCTACGAGCAGTACTTC

D: TRBD2
J: TRBJ2-1
V: TRBV6-5
size: NA
CDR3: CASSPAGGSEQFF
DNA: TGTGCCAGCAGCCCAGCGGGGGGCAGTGAGCAGTTCTTC

D: NA
J: TRBJ1-2
V: TRBV11-2
size: NA
CDR3: CASSLSGGFYGYTF
DNA: TGTGCCAGCAGCTTATCCGGAGGGTTCTATGGCTACACCTTC

D: NA
J: TRBJ2-4
V: TRBV19
size: few
CDR3: CASSTTGAKNIQYF
DNA: TGTGCCAGTAGCACAACGGGAGCCAAAAACATTCAGTACTTC

D: NA
J: TRBJ2-7
V: TRBV11-3
size: NA
CDR3: CASSLGTAPTYEQYF
DNA: TGTGCCAGCAGCTTAGGGACAGCCCCGACCTACGAGCAGTACTTC

D: TRBD2
J: TRBJ2-2
V: TRBV28
size: NA
CDR3: CASVLAGAGELFF
DNA: TGTGCCAGCGTACTAGCGGGAGCCGGGGAGCTGTTTTTT

D: NA
J: TRBJ1-2
V: TRBV28
size: few
CDR3: CASSFSGGYTF
DNA: TGTGCCAGCAGTTTTTCGGGGGGCTACACCTTC

D: NA
J: TRBJ1-1
V: TRBV6-5
size: NA
CDR3: CASRLRGQSTEAFF
DNA: TGTGCCAGCAGATTGCGGGGGCAGAGCACTGAAGCTTTCTTT

D: NA
J: TRBJ1-3
V: TRBV9
size: NA
CDR3: CASSLGGASGNTIYF
DNA: TGTGCCAGCAGCCTCGGAGGGGCCTCTGGAAACACCATATATTTT

D: TRBD1
J: TRBJ1-6
V: TRBV28
size: once
CDR3: CASSNSGQGISPLHF
DNA: TGTGCCAGCAGTAACTCCGGACAGGGGATTTCACCCCTCCACTTT

D: NA
J: TRBJ1-2
V: TRBV5-4
size: NA
CDR3: CASSTGTNDYGYTF
DNA: TGTGCCAGCAGCACCGGGACAAATGACTATGGCTACACCTTC

D: NA
J: TRBJ2-1
V: TRBV9
size: NA
CDR3: CASSGQTGLNEQFF
DNA: TGTGCCAGCAGCGGCCAGACAGGCCTGAATGAGCAGTTCTTC

D: TRBD1
J: TRBJ1-2
V: TRBV11-2
size: NA
CDR3: CASSSRTGSIGYTF
DNA: TGTGCCAGCAGCTCTAGGACAGGGTCGATTGGCTACACCTTC

D: TRBD1
J: TRBJ1-5
V: TRBV28
size: NA
CDR3: CASRPGGDQPQHF
DNA: TGTGCCAGCAGACCAGGGGGCGATCAGCCCCAGCATTTT

D: TRBD1
J: TRBJ1-3
V: TRBV7-9
size: few
CDR3: CASSPPTGASSGNTIYF
DNA: TGTGCCAGCAGCCCGCCGACAGGGGCGTCGTCTGGAAACACCATATATTTT

D: NA
J: TRBJ2-1
V: TRBV11-2
size: NA
CDR3: CASSLFTGTLFF
DNA: TGTGCCAGCAGCTTATTTACCGGGACACTGTTCTTC

D: TRBD1
J: TRBJ1-5
V: TRBV2
size: NA
CDR3: CASSETGGVSNQPQHF
DNA: TGTGCCAGCAGTGAGACAGGGGGCGTCAGCAATCAGCCCCAGCATTTT

D: TRBD2
J: TRBJ2-3
V: TRBV7-2
size: once
CDR3: CASSSRTSGRATDTQYF
DNA: TGTGCCAGCAGCTCCCGGACTAGCGGGAGGGCCACAGATACGCAGTATTTT

D: TRBD1
J: TRBJ1-2
V: TRBV5-4
size: NA
CDR3: CASSFQGADWGYTF
DNA: TGTGCCAGCAGCTTTCAGGGGGCGGATTGGGGCTACACCTTC

D: NA
J: TRBJ2-5
V: TRBV9
size: NA
CDR3: CASSPWVGAEGQTQYF
DNA: TGTGCCAGCAGCCCCTGGGTGGGGGCCGAAGGGCAGACCCAGTACTTC

D: NA
J: TRBJ1-2
V: TRBV6-2/TRBV6-3
size: NA
CDR3: CASSRGDGYTF
DNA: TGTGCCAGCAGCCGGGGGGATGGCTACACCTTC

D: NA
J: TRBJ2-7
V: TRBV4-1
size: once
CDR3: CASSQTSVASGYEQYF
DNA: TGCGCCAGCAGCCAAACCTCCGTGGCCTCGGGGTACGAGCAGTACTTC

D: NA
J: TRBJ1-2
V: TRBV5-8
size: NA
CDR3: CASSLGTGIYGYTF
DNA: TGTGCCAGCAGCTTGGGCACGGGGATCTATGGCTACACCTTC

D: NA
J: TRBJ2-1
V: TRBV9
size: NA
CDR3: CASSVGVGASAHEQFF
DNA: TGTGCCAGCAGCGTAGGGGTCGGGGCTAGCGCCCATGAGCAGTTCTTC

D: TRBD1
J: TRBJ2-1
V: TRBV24-1
size: NA
CDR3: CATSTGGPYNEQFF
DNA: TGTGCCACCAGTACAGGGGGCCCATACAATGAGCAGTTCTTC

D: TRBD1
J: TRBJ1-1
V: TRBV13
size: NA
CDR3: CASSFPGGVPEAFF
DNA: TGTGCCAGCAGCTTCCCAGGGGGCGTCCCTGAAGCTTTCTTT

D: TRBD2
J: TRBJ2-5
V: TRBV4-2
size: NA
CDR3: CASSQGPVRTSGRETQYF
DNA: TGTGCCAGCAGCCAAGGCCCTGTCCGGACTAGCGGGAGGGAGACCCAGTACTTC

D: TRBD1
J: TRBJ2-7
V: TRBV5-8
size: once
CDR3: CASSLRDRGYEQYF
DNA: TGTGCCAGCAGCCTCCGGGACAGGGGCTACGAGCAGTACTTC

D: TRBD2
J: TRBJ2-1
V: TRBV19
size: NA
CDR3: CASSTPTSGTTRISYNEQFF
DNA: TGTGCCAGTAGTACCCCGACTAGCGGTACAACCAGAATCTCCTACAATGAGCAGTTCTTC

D: NA
J: TRBJ1-1
V: TRBV6-2/TRBV6-3
size: once
CDR3: CASSYMGHSNTEAFF
DNA: TGTGCCAGCAGTTACATGGGACACTCGAACACTGAAGCTTTCTTT

D: NA
J: TRBJ1-4
V: TRBV25-1
size: NA
CDR3: CASRNREDNEKLFF
DNA: TGTGCCAGCAGGAACAGGGAAGATAATGAAAAACTGTTTTTT

D: TRBD1
J: TRBJ2-3
V: TRBV4-3
size: NA
CDR3: CASSQEEGRGRPTDTQYF
DNA: TGCGCCAGCAGCCAAGAGGAAGGCAGGGGGCGTCCCACAGATACGCAGTATTTT

D: NA
J: TRBJ1-4
V: TRBV27
size: NA
CDR3: CASSPLARGGVEKLFF
DNA: TGTGCCAGCAGCCCACTAGCAAGGGGGGGTGTAGAAAAACTGTTTTTT